This TCR beta chain came from a study of shared clonotypes between healthy human individuals. Investigators spread the genomic DNA of each subset evenly over several immunoSEQ plates. Sequenced by immunoSEQ multiplex PCR; TCRdb stores in-frame clones only, minus some. Seen here are around 700,000 clones, just over 90% observed once, and the top ten hold 20% to 25%. Regarding the study as a whole: What naive subsets generally showed was a larger estimated richness than memory subsets showed. Naive CD4 clonotypes were shared across a handful of donors at about 5%.

Regarding this clone: Its antigen is still unknown.

Germline V lookup: CDR1 MGHDK, CDR2 SYGVNS. The J segment lost 6 bases and the V segment lost 11 bases, leaving 20 bases of the junction unmatched. The CDR3 loop spans 17 amino acids. Cells designated naive CD8 were CD45RO-negative and were positively selected for CCR7, with terminally differentiated effector memory CD45RA+ cells excluded. HIV-negative, healthy adults without recent acute infections or vaccinations were the donors. This TCR was sampled from a man aged 30 to 39 in good health. V is TRBV25-1 and J is TRBJ2-1; 9 bases map to TRBD2. Sequenced input: naive CD8+ T cells sorted from blood. The CDR3 loop is CAAGSGSQRGLGNEQFF. The CDR3 coding sequence is TGTGCCGCCGGTAGCGGGAGTCAAAGGGGACTGGGCAATGAGCAGTTCTTC. Looking up the rest from reference TRBV25-1 and TRBJ2-1 gives the full variable domain: EADIYQTPRYLVIGTGKKITLECSQTMGHDKMYWYQQDPGMELHLIHYSYGVNSTEKGDLSSESTVSRIRTEHFPLTLESARPSHTSQYLCAAGSGSQRGLGNEQFFGPGTRLTVL.